This passage covers 7 T cell receptor beta chains from one sample sequenced in a study of T-cell memory formation after mild COVID-19. TCRdb recomputed calls from the 5' RACE reads with MiXCR, one row per CDR3 protein. The sample lists about 49,000 distinct CDR3 sequences; roughly 27% were seen once. Sequenced material: PBMCs or a T cell subset sorted from them (not recorded which). The receptors here all came from a man aged 18 to 29 who had mild COVID-19 (a few samples of this study predate the infection). Cell type and time point are not known.

This clonotype has more than one count but fewer than ten. J is TRBJ2-3 and V is TRBV4-1; the D is unclear. CDR3 length equals 15 residues. The germline CDR1 and CDR2 sequences are MGHRA and YSYEKL. The V end lost 2 bases, the J end lost 0 bases, and 9 bases lay between the germline ends. The CDR3 DNA reads as TGCGCCAGCAGCCAACGCCGGGCAAGCACAGATACGCAGTATTTT. This gives the protein CASSQRRASTDTQYF.

The V gene is TRBV7-2, the J gene TRBJ2-3, with D hard to call. CDR3 length: 15 residues. V was clipped by 1 base and J by 2 bases, with 10 bases between them. Germline V CDR1 and CDR2: SGHTA, FQGNSA. CDR3 sequence (DNA): TGTGCCAGCAGCTTAGTAACGGGCCTCACAGATACGCAGTATTTT. Translated, it gives CASSLVTGLTDTQYF.

CDR3 DNA sequence: TGTGCCAGCTCCCCGGCTAACTATGGCTACACCTTC. Encoded protein: CASSPANYGYTF. V gene TRBV9 combines with J gene TRBJ1-2; D not certain. This CDR3 is 12 amino acids long. Trimming shortened V by 7 bases and J by 0 bases, and 7 bases separated the two germline ends. CDR1 and CDR2 (germline): SGDLS, YYNGEE.

The chain employs TRBV18 and TRBJ2-2, with a possible D match to TRBD1 (5 bases). Germline V gene data show CDR1 as KGHSH and CDR2 as LQKENI. V was trimmed by 2 bases and J by 7 bases, leaving 14 bases between them. CDR3 size: 15 residues. The DNA for the CDR3 is TGTGCCAGCTCACCAACACAGGCAAATAACGGGGAGCTGTTTTTT. Translated, it gives CASSPTQANNGELFF.

The CDR3 DNA follows: TGTGCCAGCAGCCCGGGACTGGGGTTCGAGCAGTACTTC. Encoded protein: CASSPGLGFEQYF. This chain uses TRBV4-2 with TRBJ2-7; tentative D call: TRBD2 (6 bases). Germline V gives CDR1 LGHNA, CDR2 YNFKEQ. V dropped 4 bases and J dropped 6 bases, with 13 bases sitting between them. The CDR3 is 13 amino acids.

V is TRBV3-1 and J is TRBJ2-3, with D perhaps given as TRBD1 or TRBD2 (6 bases each). With 1 base removed from V and 0 bases from J, the gap between germline ends came to 8 bases. The CDR3 is 15 residues long. Per germline, CDR1 LGHDT and CDR2 YNNKEL (reference sequence). CDR3 bases: TGTGCCAGCAGCCAAGTAGGGGGGAGCACAGATACGCAGTATTTT. As protein: CASSQVGGSTDTQYF.

The chain carries TRBV6-6 and TRBJ2-1, with D possibly being TRBD2 (6 bases). With 7 bases removed from V and 7 bases from J, the gap between germline ends came to 8 bases. The length of the CDR3 is 11 residues. Germline V gives CDR1 MNHNY, CDR2 SVGAGI (reference sequence). Written as DNA, the CDR3 is TGTGCCAGCACCGGGGGAAATGAGCAGTTCTTC. Encoded protein: CASTGGNEQFF.